This TCR beta chain derives from a study of control samples from healthy donors and cancer patients. Produced via immunoSEQ multiplex PCR; TCRdb's table is partial and in-frame only. The sample has around 71,000 clones, 90% seen once. V dropped 4 bases and J dropped 6; count of bases not matched to a gene: 12. This CDR3 has 16 amino acids. Per germline, CDR1 SGHTA and CDR2 FQGTGA. The sample consisted of PBMCs. The rearrangement uses TRBV7-3 and TRBJ2-1, with 7 bases lining up with TRBD1. This TCR was recovered from a woman aged 50 to 65 with colorectal cancer. Here the CDR3 DNA reads TGTGCCAGCAGCTCACTGACAGGGAAAGGTGGCAATGAGCAGTTCTTC. This codes for CASSSLTGKGGNEQFF.